One and the same sample provided the 21 T cell receptor beta chains below, sequenced in a study of response to subunit inactivated influenza vaccine. TCRdb recomputed calls from the RT-PCR reads with MiXCR, one row per CDR3 protein. Of 550,000 to 600,000 distinct CDR3 sequences detected, 10% to 15% appear once; the ten largest clones hold roughly a tenth. Material: PBMCs from blood, obtained on the day of vaccination. These receptor sequences come from a man aged 50-59 years who received an inactivated influenza vaccine.

This rearrangement joins TRBV20-1 to TRBJ1-5; D is unclear. Germline V lookup: CDR1 DFQATT, CDR2 SNEGSKA (reference sequence). V dropped 5 bases and J dropped 0 bases, with 11 bases sitting between them. The CDR3 contains 14 residues. In DNA form, the CDR3 reads TGCAGTGCTCTTCGGAGCAATAGCAATCAGCCCCAGCATTTT. Translating it yields CSALRSNSNQPQHF.

Only a few counts were recorded for this clonotype. This rearrangement joins TRBV18 to TRBJ1-3, with D uncertain. Trimming removed 3 bases at V and 3 bases at J, with 12 bases between. CDR3 length equals 15 residues. The germline gives CDR1 KGHSH, CDR2 LQKENI. The CDR3 region is CASSPIPEDGNTIYF. The CDR3 nucleotides read TGTGCCAGCTCACCTATTCCGGAAGATGGAAACACCATATATTTT.

This clonotype was seen a few times. The genes are TRBV18 and TRBJ1-1, with D possibly being TRBD1 (6 bases). Germline CDR1 reads KGHSH; CDR2 reads LQKENI. Trimming removed 3 bases from V and 1 base from J, with 9 bases in between. This CDR3 has 14 amino acids. The CDR3 here is CASSPSGENTEAFF. Written as DNA, the CDR3 is TGTGCCAGCTCACCGTCAGGGGAGAACACTGAAGCTTTCTTT.

This clonotype came up a few times. The rearrangement links TRBV12-3 or TRBV12-4 to TRBJ1-1; D remains unclear. Trimming took off 6 bases at V and 10 bases at J, with 15 bases between the two ends. This CDR3 is built from 12 residues. The CDR3, as DNA: TGTGCCAGCAGCCTAACGCGGACGTCAGCTTTCTTT. It yields the protein CASSLTRTSAFF.

This clonotype has ten or more counts. The CDR3 region has the DNA TGTGCCAGCACTCAGAGCGGGGGTCGATTTTACGAGCAGTACTTC. Amino acid sequence: CASTQSGGRFYEQYF. The chain recombines TRBV6-1 with TRBJ2-7; 8 bases are a match to TRBD2. The trim removed 7 bases at V and 4 bases at J, leaving 12 bases unmatched. CDR1 and CDR2 from the germline V gene are MNHNS and SASEGT. This CDR3 spans 15 amino acids.

This clonotype was recorded at least ten times. The chain joins TRBV7-3 to TRBJ2-1; 12 bases line up with TRBD2. CDR1 and CDR2 (germline): SGHTA, FQGTGA. CDR3 length: 14 residues. With 2 bases clipped from V and 10 bases from J, the junction kept 3 bases outside the gene matches. The CDR3 DNA is TGTGCCAGCAGCTTACTCGGACTAGCGGGAGAGCAGTTCTTC. Encoded protein: CASSLLGLAGEQFF.

J is TRBJ2-7 and V is TRBV6-1; tentatively, D is TRBD1 (7 bases). The V and J ends lost 4 bases and 4 bases respectively, with 17 bases between them. Germline assignment: CDR1 MNHNS and CDR2 SASEGT. The CDR3 loop spans 15 amino acids. CDR3 loop: CASSASLPGGYEQYF. CDR3 bases: TGTGCCAGCAGTGCTTCCCTTCCAGGGGGGTACGAGCAGTACTTC.

V is TRBV4-2 and J is TRBJ1-3; no clear D. Trimming removed 4 bases from V and 2 bases from J, with 15 bases in between. The CDR3 loop spans 16 amino acids. The germline CDR1 and CDR2 sequences are LGHNA and YNFKEQ. The CDR3 sequence: CASSLGPHTTGNTIYF. As DNA, the CDR3 is TGTGCCAGCAGCCTAGGCCCCCATACAACTGGAAACACCATATATTTT.

The gene calls are TRBV2 and TRBJ2-7; D unresolved. This CDR3 region has 14 residues. CDR1 and CDR2 from the germline V gene are SNHLY and FYNNEI. Trimming pared 2 bases from V and 4 bases from J, leaving 12 bases between. The CDR3 loop is CASSEQTPVYEQYF. The CDR3 DNA follows: TGTGCCAGCAGTGAACAGACACCAGTATACGAGCAGTACTTC. Looking up the rest from reference TRBV2 and TRBJ2-7 gives the full variable domain: EPEVTQTPSHQVTQMGQEVILRCVPISNHLYFYWYRQILGQKVEFLVSFYNNEISEKSEIFDDQFSVERPDGSNFTLKIRSTKLEDSAMYFCASSEQTPVYEQYFGPGTRLTVT.

This clonotype was observed a handful of times. The V and J genes are TRBV20-1 and TRBJ2-2, with D tentatively TRBD2 (7 bases). The V gene's germline CDR1 is DFQATT and CDR2 SNEGSKA (reference sequence). The V end lost 2 bases, the J end lost 4 bases, and 14 bases lay between the germline ends. CDR3 size: 15 residues. In DNA, the CDR3 is TGCAGTGCTAGATGGGGGGGGCTCGGCACCGGGGAGCTGTTTTTT. Its translation: CSARWGGLGTGELFF.

The J gene is TRBJ2-7, the V gene TRBV7-2; D gene unclear. The V and J ends lost 1 base and 1 base respectively, with 11 bases between them. This CDR3 is 15 amino acids long. The germline gives CDR1 SGHTA, CDR2 FQGNSA. The CDR3 protein is CASSLEFGRSYEQYF. CDR3 bases: TGTGCCAGCAGCTTAGAGTTTGGCAGGTCCTACGAGCAGTACTTC.

The sample holds one count of this clonotype. The chain carries TRBV9 and TRBJ2-3; D uncertain. CDR1 SGDLS and CDR2 YYNGEE come from the germline V gene. The CDR3 covers 14 residues. The germline V and J ends were trimmed by 0 bases and 1 base, with 6 bases remaining between them. DNA for the CDR3: TGTGCCAGCAGCGTAGCACAGCGCACAGATACGCAGTATTTT. This translates into CASSVAQRTDTQYF.

The sample holds a few counts of this clonotype. The chain is built from TRBV12-3 or TRBV12-4 and TRBJ2-3; D gene unclear. Trimming pared 7 bases from V and 6 bases from J, leaving 17 bases between. The CDR3 runs to 14 residues. CDR3 region: CASIADTASDTQYF. In DNA form, the CDR3 reads TGTGCCAGCATCGCTGACACGGCTAGTGATACGCAGTATTTT.

The rearrangement links TRBV27 to TRBJ1-5, with 8 bases matching TRBD1. The CDR3 length is 15 residues. The V gene's germline CDR1 is MNHEY and CDR2 SMNVEV (reference sequence). The V gene end was trimmed by 6 bases and the J gene end by 5 bases; junction bases not matched to a gene: 9. In DNA form, the CDR3 reads TGTGCCAGCAGGAGAGGACAGGGAGACTATCAGCCCCAGCATTTT. It encodes CASRRGQGDYQPQHF.

This clonotype was detected a few times. The CDR3 spells CASSVYHGQITYEQYF. The CDR3 nucleotides read TGTGCCAGCAGTGTATACCATGGACAGATCACCTACGAGCAGTACTTC. J is TRBJ2-7 and V is TRBV6-1; weak D call: TRBD1 (6 bases). The V end was cut by 4 bases, the J end by 2 bases, with 18 bases between. From germline, CDR1 is MNHNS and CDR2 SASEGT. This CDR3 contains 16 residues.

This chain connects TRBV7-2 to TRBJ1-5; weak D call: TRBD1 (6 bases). V shed 4 bases and J shed 3 bases, with 19 bases lying between them. The CDR3 covers 17 residues. CDR1 and CDR2 from the germline V gene are SGHTA and FQGNSA. CDR3 region: CASSSQLGGGYNQPQHF. CDR3 nucleotides: TGTGCCAGCAGCTCCCAACTTGGGGGCGGGTACAATCAGCCCCAGCATTTT.

This rearrangement joins TRBV3-1 to TRBJ2-2, with 10 nucleotides matching TRBD1. Looked up from germline, CDR1 is LGHDT and CDR2 is YNNKEL (reference sequence). This CDR3 spans 16 amino acids. V was pared by 4 bases and J by 5 bases, with 7 bases of the junction left unmatched. CDR3 sequence: CASSPGGTGATGELFF. CDR3 coding DNA: TGTGCCAGCAGCCCAGGCGGGACAGGGGCGACCGGGGAGCTGTTTTTT.

This rearrangement joins TRBV5-6 to TRBJ2-5; D possibly corresponds to TRBD2 (6 bases). This CDR3 is built from 16 residues. Germline loops: CDR1 SGHDT, CDR2 YYEEEE. V lost 4 bases and J 5 bases, leaving 21 bases between the germline ends. CDR3 bases: TGTGCCAGCAGCCCCGGGGTGCTGGGACTTCTCGAGACCCAGTACTTC. It specifies CASSPGVLGLLETQYF.

The table lists this clonotype with a few counts. The rearrangement joins TRBV7-2 to TRBJ2-3; tentative D call: TRBD1 (6 bases). The germline V gene encodes CDR1 SGHTA and CDR2 FQGNSA. Trimming stripped 2 bases from V and 5 bases from J, with 14 bases between. The CDR3 spans 15 residues. CDR3: CASSLYQGQGDTQYF. The CDR3 DNA reads TGTGCCAGCAGCTTATACCAGGGGCAGGGAGATACGCAGTATTTT.

This clonotype appeared a few times. V usage is TRBV27 and J usage is TRBJ2-2; D call uncertain. The CDR3 runs 16 residues. Germline CDR1 and CDR2: MNHEY and SMNVEV (reference sequence). Trimming removed 2 bases at V and 4 bases at J, with 14 bases between. CDR3 sequence (DNA): TGTGCCAGCAGTTTAGGGTCGGGTGTGAGCACCGGGGAGCTGTTTTTT. Protein: CASSLGSGVSTGELFF.

V gene TRBV7-2 combines with J gene TRBJ2-3, with TRBD1 matching 7 bases. CDR1 and CDR2 from the germline V gene are SGHTA and FQGNSA. The CDR3 is 14 amino acids. V lost 1 base, J lost 5 bases, and 3 bases stayed unmatched. The CDR3 DNA is TGTGCCAGCAGCTTAGAGGGGGCGAGAGATACGCAGTATTTT. It is translated as CASSLEGARDTQYF.